A selection of T cell receptor beta chains follows, all from one sample in a study of blood T cells in healthy people across ages. TCRdb reanalysed the 5' RACE reads using MiXCR and keeps one entry per CDR3 protein. The profile shows 700,000 to 900,000 distinct CDR3 sequences, about 26% of them singletons. These data also featured in a second study, about T cells of mothers and their children.

Sequencing was done on a sample of blood. These receptors all stem from a boy between 10 and 17 years old in good health. Each CDR3 is given with its conserved first and last residue. Fields, in order: V gene, D gene, J gene, clone size, CDR3 protein, CDR3 DNA. A D gene is named only where the DNA matches it firmly. Where a row states a size, it is once, few, many or the class of an expanded clone; other rows omit it.

v_gene: TRBV7-2; d_gene: -; j_gene: TRBJ2-5; abundance: few; CDR3aa: CASCKGQPGETQYF; CDR3nt: TGTGCCAGCTGCAAGGGCCAACCCGGGGAGACCCAGTACTTC
v_gene: TRBV9; d_gene: TRBD2; j_gene: TRBJ2-1; abundance: -; CDR3aa: CAGTIGGSGGTEQFF; CDR3nt: TGTGCCGGCACCATTGGAGGTAGCGGGGGGACTGAGCAGTTCTTC
v_gene: TRBV6-6; d_gene: -; j_gene: TRBJ2-1; abundance: few; CDR3aa: CASSSGSRVRDEQFF; CDR3nt: TGTGCCAGCAGTTCGGGGAGCCGGGTCAGGGATGAGCAGTTCTTC
v_gene: TRBV20-1; d_gene: -; j_gene: TRBJ2-6; abundance: -; CDR3aa: CSAPSGGAGANVLTF; CDR3nt: TGCAGTGCCCCCTCCGGGGGCGCTGGGGCCAACGTCCTGACTTTC
v_gene: TRBV29-1; d_gene: -; j_gene: TRBJ2-7; abundance: -; CDR3aa: CSVEDPRQTYEQYF; CDR3nt: TGCAGCGTTGAAGATCCTCGACAGACCTACGAGCAGTACTTC
v_gene: TRBV20-1; d_gene: -; j_gene: TRBJ1-1; abundance: -; CDR3aa: CSASGQFGDTEAFF; CDR3nt: TGCAGTGCTAGTGGACAGTTCGGCGACACTGAAGCTTTCTTT
v_gene: TRBV11-2; d_gene: -; j_gene: TRBJ2-7; abundance: -; CDR3aa: CASSLVAGAEQYF; CDR3nt: TGTGCCAGCAGCTTAGTTGCAGGGGCCGAGCAGTACTTC
v_gene: TRBV5-1; d_gene: -; j_gene: TRBJ2-7; abundance: -; CDR3aa: CASSQGLVSSYEQYF; CDR3nt: TGCGCCAGCAGCCAGGGACTCGTCAGCTCCTACGAGCAGTACTTC
v_gene: TRBV7-9; d_gene: -; j_gene: TRBJ2-7; abundance: -; CDR3aa: CASSPLAPVYEQYF; CDR3nt: TGTGCCAGCAGCCCCCTCGCTCCAGTCTACGAGCAGTACTTC
v_gene: TRBV25-1; d_gene: -; j_gene: TRBJ1-5; abundance: -; CDR3aa: CASSESGVGGNQPQHF; CDR3nt: TGTGCCAGCAGTGAAAGTGGAGTAGGCGGCAATCAGCCCCAGCATTTT
v_gene: TRBV6-6; d_gene: -; j_gene: TRBJ1-2; abundance: few; CDR3aa: CASSYQDGYTF; CDR3nt: TGTGCCAGCAGTTATCAAGATGGCTACACCTTC
v_gene: TRBV12-3/TRBV12-4; d_gene: -; j_gene: TRBJ1-5; abundance: -; CDR3aa: CASSLRRSNQPQHF; CDR3nt: TGTGCCAGCAGTCTTCGACGGAGCAATCAGCCCCAGCATTTT
v_gene: TRBV29-1; d_gene: TRBD1; j_gene: TRBJ2-7; abundance: many; CDR3aa: CSVEGQGAYEQYF; CDR3nt: TGCAGCGTTGAAGGACAGGGTGCCTACGAGCAGTACTTC
v_gene: TRBV10-3; d_gene: -; j_gene: TRBJ2-2; abundance: -; CDR3aa: CAIRSGKGDTGELFF; CDR3nt: TGTGCCATCAGATCGGGGAAGGGTGACACCGGGGAGCTGTTTTTT
v_gene: TRBV25-1; d_gene: TRBD2; j_gene: TRBJ2-4; abundance: many; CDR3aa: CASSDSPPASGRPTKNIQYF; CDR3nt: TGTGCCAGCAGTGATTCCCCCCCGGCTAGCGGTAGGCCTACCAAAAACATTCAGTACTTC
v_gene: TRBV30; d_gene: -; j_gene: TRBJ1-1; abundance: few; CDR3aa: CAWGGRRMNTEAFF; CDR3nt: TGTGCCTGGGGTGGGAGGAGAATGAACACTGAAGCTTTCTTT